These 13 T cell receptor beta chains came from one sample sequenced in a study of blood T cell repertoires in COVID-19 (dated by TCRdb to about 2020). The method behind the library was the immunoSEQ multiplex PCR assay. TCRdb carries this immuneACCESS record with in-frame sequences only. Its versions omit some clonotypes, under half of them owing to an unresolved V gene in the studies checked, with the rest unexplained. The sample includes approximately 28,000 clones, with about nine tenths observed a single time. The leading ten clones occupy roughly 7.9% of the sample. The sequenced material came from peripheral blood. Receptors were obtained from a man between 65 and 79 years old with active or convalescent COVID-19.

This chain joins TRBV7-9 and TRBJ2-2, with D unclear. In germline, CDR1 is SEHNR, CDR2 FQNEAQ (reference sequence). This CDR3 has 15 amino acids. Trimming removed 3 bases at V and 1 base at J, with 9 bases between. The chain's CDR3 is CASSFWSLNTGELFF. In DNA, the CDR3 is TGTGCCAGCAGCTTTTGGAGCCTGAACACCGGGGAGCTGTTTTTT.

A single count supports this clone. The J gene is TRBJ2-5, the V gene TRBV15; no reliable D call. Trimming cost V 1 base and J 1 base, with 13 bases left between them. The CDR3 covers 16 residues. Germline V lookup: CDR1 LNHNV, CDR2 YYDKDF (reference sequence). CDR3 in amino acids: CATSRVTRGGQETQYF. The CDR3 bases are TGTGCCACCAGCAGAGTAACGCGTGGCGGCCAAGAGACCCAGTACTTC.

The chain has TRBV7-9 and TRBJ2-3; TRBD1 matches 7 bases. V shed 4 bases and J 6 bases; nucleotides not matched to a gene: 16. The CDR3 has 17 amino acids. Germline V gene data show CDR1 as SEHNR and CDR2 as FQNEAQ (reference sequence). The CDR3 DNA follows: TGTGCCAGCAGCTCGCTGGGGACAGCTTCTAGTGGGGATACGCAGTATTTT. It is translated as CASSSLGTASSGDTQYF. The full variable domain, rest sourced from reference TRBV7-9 and TRBJ2-3, is DTGVSQNPRHKITKRGQNVTFRCDPISEHNRLYWYRQTLGQGPEFLTYFQNEAQLEKSRLLSDRFSAERPKGSFSTLEIQRTEQGDSAMYLCASSSLGTASSGDTQYFGPGTRLTVL.

The chain employs TRBV19 and TRBJ2-3, with 7 positions matching TRBD1. There are 17 residues in the CDR3. CDR1 is LNHDA, CDR2 SQIVND, per germline (reference sequence). V lost 1 base to trimming and J lost 0 bases; unmatched junction nucleotides: 7. CDR3 sequence reads: CASSIGSGTASTDTQYF. CDR3 bases: TGTGCCAGTAGTATAGGATCCGGGACAGCAAGCACAGATACGCAGTATTTT. Drawing the rest from reference TRBV19 and TRBJ2-3, the complete variable domain is DGGITQSPKYLFRKEGQNVTLSCEQNLNHDAMYWYRQDPGQGLRLIYYSQIVNDFQKGDIAEGYSVSREKKESFPLTVTSAQKNPTAFYLCASSIGSGTASTDTQYFGPGTRLTVL.

This clone has just one count. The genes are TRBV5-1 and TRBJ1-3; D unresolved. The CDR3 has 15 residues. Trimming cost V 7 bases and J 2 bases, with 16 bases left between them. Germline CDR1 SGHRS, CDR2 YFSETQ. The CDR3 protein is CASAISPVTGNTIYF. The CDR3 DNA reads as TGCGCCAGCGCAATTTCCCCGGTTACTGGAAACACCATATATTTT.

This chain links TRBV12-3 or TRBV12-4 with TRBJ2-2; D might be TRBD2 (6 bases). V was clipped by 7 bases and J by 8 bases, with 14 bases between them. The CDR3 runs 13 residues. The chain's CDR3 is CASTGGLPGELFF. Written as DNA, the CDR3 is TGTGCCAGCACCGGAGGACTACCGGGGGAGCTGTTTTTT.

The CDR3 DNA is TGTGCCAGCAGTGAAGCCTTGGGTCGGGGGGAGACCCAGTACTTC. This translates into CASSEALGRGETQYF. The chain employs TRBV2 and TRBJ2-5, with D tentatively TRBD2 (6 bases). The CDR3 is 15 amino acids. CDR1 and CDR2 (germline): SNHLY, FYNNEI. V lost 0 bases and J 5 bases, leaving 13 bases between the germline ends.

The rearrangement uses TRBV11-3 and TRBJ2-3, with 7 nucleotides matching TRBD1. CDR1 and CDR2 from the germline V gene are SGHNT and YENEEA. This CDR3 is built from 13 residues. The ends lost 1 base at V and 10 bases at J; junction bases unmatched: 5. The CDR3 is CASSLGDSRSQYF. The CDR3 DNA reads as TGTGCCAGCAGCTTAGGGGACAGCCGCTCGCAGTATTTT.

This chain links TRBV2 with TRBJ1-2; D is unclear. This CDR3 contains 12 residues. Trimming pared 6 bases from V and 7 bases from J, leaving 12 bases between. The germline V gene encodes CDR1 SNHLY and CDR2 FYNNEI. The chain's CDR3 is CASRGLVPGYTF. The CDR3 bases are TGTGCCAGCAGAGGACTGGTTCCTGGCTACACCTTC.

V and J are TRBV24-1 and TRBJ1-3; D perhaps matches TRBD1 (6 bases). Per the germline V gene, CDR1 is KGHDR and CDR2 is SFDVKD. Trimming left V 6 bases short and J 0 bases short, with 14 bases between. CDR3 length: 16 amino acids. DNA for the CDR3: TGTGCCACCAGTATGCCCAGGACAGTCTCTGGAAACACCATATATTTT. This codes for CATSMPRTVSGNTIYF.

This chain connects TRBV19 to TRBJ1-2; D is perhaps TRBD1 (6 bases). The CDR3 is 14 residues long. CDR1 and CDR2 (germline): LNHDA, SQIVND (reference sequence). Trimming left V 4 bases short and J 8 bases short, with 17 bases between. CDR3 coding DNA: TGTGCCAGTAGTACTACTGACAGGTTTGGCGGCTACACCTTC. This sequence encodes CASSTTDRFGGYTF.

J is TRBJ2-1 and V is TRBV5-1; 8 positions agree with TRBD2. The V segment lost 0 bases and the J segment 6 bases; nucleotides outside the gene matches: 8. This CDR3 comprises 16 residues. Germline V gene sequence: CDR1 SGHRS, CDR2 YFSETQ. CDR3 DNA: TGCGCCAGCAGCTTGGACGTAGCGGGAATCATCAATGAGCAGTTCTTC. Its translation: CASSLDVAGIINEQFF. The complete variable domain, with remaining parts taken from reference TRBV5-1 and TRBJ2-1, reads KAGVTQTPRYLIKTRGQQVTLSCSPISGHRSVSWYQQTPGQGLQFLFEYFSETQRNKGNFPGRFSGRQFSNSRSEMNVSTLELGDSALYLCASSLDVAGIINEQFFGPGTRLTVL.

The chain combines TRBV5-1 with TRBJ2-3, with D tentatively TRBD1 (5 bases). Germline V gene data show CDR1 as SGHRS and CDR2 as YFSETQ. This CDR3 spans 14 amino acids. V dropped 4 bases and J dropped 4 bases, with 13 bases sitting between them. CDR3 in amino acids: CASSDRQIPDTQYF. CDR3 in DNA: TGCGCCAGCAGCGACCGACAGATCCCAGATACGCAGTATTTT.